These T cell receptor beta chains were read from a single sample in a study of cytotoxic CD8 clonotypes in ibrutinib-treated CLL. Repertoires were generated with immunoSEQ multiplex PCR, while TCRdb's copy carries only in-frame clones and drops some. The table includes about 29,000 clones, over 55% detected once. This specimen was PBMCs, taken after 24 months of ibrutinib treatment. Receptors were obtained from a human donor with chronic lymphocytic leukemia. CDR3s include the opening cysteine and the closing phenylalanine or tryptophan. D genes are given only for firm matches. Size values are once, few and many counts, or a class for expanded clones, and some rows have none.

abundance: NA
v_gene: TRBV11-2
d_gene: TRBD2
j_gene: TRBJ2-7
CDR3nt: TGTGCCAGCAGCTTTAACAGCGGGGGCTACGAGCAGTACTTC
CDR3aa: CASSFNSGGYEQYF

abundance: NA
v_gene: TRBV4-3
d_gene: NA
j_gene: TRBJ1-2
CDR3nt: TGCGCCAGCAGCCAAGATTATGGGGGAGGCTACACCTTC
CDR3aa: CASSQDYGGGYTF

abundance: NA
v_gene: TRBV10-2
d_gene: NA
j_gene: TRBJ1-1
CDR3nt: TGCGCCAGCAGTGATGGGGGGCGGATTGGGTACACTGAAGCTTTCTTT
CDR3aa: CASSDGGRIGYTEAFF

abundance: NA
v_gene: TRBV11-2
d_gene: NA
j_gene: TRBJ1-1
CDR3nt: TGTGCCAGCAGCCTAGGGGGGCAGAGTAAAGCTTTCTTT
CDR3aa: CASSLGGQSKAFF

abundance: once
v_gene: TRBV6-1
d_gene: NA
j_gene: TRBJ1-6
CDR3nt: TGTGCCAGCGGGGTGTTAGCTTATAATTCACCCCTCCACTTT
CDR3aa: CASGVLAYNSPLHF

abundance: NA
v_gene: TRBV30
d_gene: NA
j_gene: TRBJ1-2
CDR3nt: TGTGCCTGGTCTCGGGGACCGGGACGCAGACTCTATGGCTACACCTTC
CDR3aa: CAWSRGPGRRLYGYTF

abundance: few
v_gene: TRBV2
d_gene: NA
j_gene: TRBJ2-7
CDR3nt: TGTGCCAGCAGTACTGACAGGTACGAGCAGTACTTC
CDR3aa: CASSTDRYEQYF

abundance: few
v_gene: TRBV28
d_gene: NA
j_gene: TRBJ1-2
CDR3nt: TGTGCCAGCAGTTTAGGGAGGGGAACCTATGGCTACACCTTC
CDR3aa: CASSLGRGTYGYTF

abundance: once
v_gene: TRBV7-9
d_gene: NA
j_gene: TRBJ2-2
CDR3nt: TGTGCCAGCAGCTCTGAAAGAGGGGGGTCCGGGGAGCTGTTTTTT
CDR3aa: CASSSERGGSGELFF

abundance: NA
v_gene: TRBV7-3
d_gene: TRBD1
j_gene: TRBJ1-6
CDR3nt: TGTGCCAGCAGCTCCTCGACAGGGACAGGTTCACCCCTCCACTTT
CDR3aa: CASSSSTGTGSPLHF

abundance: NA
v_gene: TRBV27
d_gene: NA
j_gene: TRBJ2-3
CDR3nt: TGTGCCAGCAGGGCCCTAGGGTCCCGCACAGATACGCAGTATTTT
CDR3aa: CASRALGSRTDTQYF

abundance: few
v_gene: TRBV19
d_gene: NA
j_gene: TRBJ1-5
CDR3nt: TGTGCCAGTAGCCCCGATTTAGGGGGGAATTTGAGCAATCAGCCCCAGCATTTT
CDR3aa: CASSPDLGGNLSNQPQHF

abundance: NA
v_gene: TRBV5-1
d_gene: NA
j_gene: TRBJ2-7
CDR3nt: TGCGCCAGCAGCTCAGGAGGGAGATCCTACGAGCAGTACTTC
CDR3aa: CASSSGGRSYEQYF

abundance: NA
v_gene: TRBV9
d_gene: NA
j_gene: TRBJ1-3
CDR3nt: TGTGCCAGCAGCGTAGAGGCGACCGGAGGGGACACCATATATTTT
CDR3aa: CASSVEATGGDTIYF

abundance: NA
v_gene: TRBV4-3
d_gene: NA
j_gene: TRBJ1-2
CDR3nt: TGCGCCAGCAGCCTCCAGGGACGAACTGCTGGGGGCTACACCTTC
CDR3aa: CASSLQGRTAGGYTF

abundance: NA
v_gene: TRBV28
d_gene: NA
j_gene: TRBJ2-3
CDR3nt: TGTGCCAGCAGTCCCGGGAGCACAGATACGCAGTATTTT
CDR3aa: CASSPGSTDTQYF

abundance: NA
v_gene: TRBV6-5
d_gene: NA
j_gene: TRBJ1-2
CDR3nt: TGTGCCAGCAGCCTCCGGGTCTCGACTTATGGCTACACCTTC
CDR3aa: CASSLRVSTYGYTF

abundance: NA
v_gene: TRBV4-2
d_gene: NA
j_gene: TRBJ1-1
CDR3nt: TGTGCCAGCAGCCCCAGGGGAGGGAACACTGAAGCTTTCTTT
CDR3aa: CASSPRGGNTEAFF

abundance: NA
v_gene: TRBV10-2
d_gene: TRBD1
j_gene: TRBJ1-4
CDR3nt: TGCGCCAGCAGTGAGAGGGACAGGGGAATAATGAAAAAACTGTTTTTT
CDR3aa: CASSERDRGIMKKLFF

abundance: NA
v_gene: TRBV12-5
d_gene: TRBD1
j_gene: TRBJ2-7
CDR3nt: TGTGCTAGTGGTTTGGGGACAGGGGGTAGCCTCGAGCAGTACTTC
CDR3aa: CASGLGTGGSLEQYF

abundance: NA
v_gene: TRBV7-9
d_gene: NA
j_gene: TRBJ1-2
CDR3nt: TGTGCCAGCAGCTTCAGTGGGGGACAAGGAACAGGCTACACCTTC
CDR3aa: CASSFSGGQGTGYTF

abundance: NA
v_gene: TRBV15
d_gene: NA
j_gene: TRBJ1-3
CDR3nt: TGTGCCACCAGCAGAGATGGGATGGTCGCTGGAAACACCATATATTTT
CDR3aa: CATSRDGMVAGNTIYF

abundance: NA
v_gene: TRBV5-1
d_gene: NA
j_gene: TRBJ1-2
CDR3nt: TGCGCCAGCAGCTTGGACACAATTAACTATGGCTACACCTTC
CDR3aa: CASSLDTINYGYTF

abundance: NA
v_gene: TRBV7-3
d_gene: NA
j_gene: TRBJ2-2
CDR3nt: TGTGCCAGCGGTTCCGGGTTTGTCGACACCGGGGAGCTGTTTTTT
CDR3aa: CASGSGFVDTGELFF

abundance: NA
v_gene: TRBV7-9
d_gene: NA
j_gene: TRBJ2-7
CDR3nt: TGTGCCAGCAGCTCCAGGGCATTTACCTACGAGCAGTACTTC
CDR3aa: CASSSRAFTYEQYF

abundance: NA
v_gene: TRBV29-1
d_gene: NA
j_gene: TRBJ2-2
CDR3nt: TGCAGCGTTGGGCAAGGCACCGGGGAGCTGTTTTTT
CDR3aa: CSVGQGTGELFF

abundance: NA
v_gene: TRBV7-9
d_gene: NA
j_gene: TRBJ2-7
CDR3nt: TGTGCCAGCAGCCTCCAGGGGGGTGCCTACGAGCAGTACTTC
CDR3aa: CASSLQGGAYEQYF

abundance: NA
v_gene: TRBV20-1
d_gene: NA
j_gene: TRBJ2-5
CDR3nt: TGCAGTGCTAACAGACAAGAGACCCAGTACTTC
CDR3aa: CSANRQETQYF

abundance: few
v_gene: TRBV2
d_gene: NA
j_gene: TRBJ1-3
CDR3nt: TGTGCCAGCTGCACATTCGACATCGCGTATTTT
CDR3aa: CASCTFDIAYF

abundance: NA
v_gene: TRBV30
d_gene: NA
j_gene: TRBJ2-3
CDR3nt: TGTGCCTGGAGTCAACAGGGCGATACGCAGTATTTT
CDR3aa: CAWSQQGDTQYF

abundance: NA
v_gene: TRBV4-1
d_gene: TRBD2
j_gene: TRBJ2-2
CDR3nt: TGCGCCAGCAGCCAAAGGGAGACTAGCAGCACCGGGGAGCTGTTTTTT
CDR3aa: CASSQRETSSTGELFF

abundance: NA
v_gene: TRBV27
d_gene: NA
j_gene: TRBJ2-7
CDR3nt: TGTGCCAGCAGTTTTTCTCGGGGTTCGTACGAGCAGTACTTC
CDR3aa: CASSFSRGSYEQYF

abundance: once
v_gene: TRBV15
d_gene: TRBD1
j_gene: TRBJ2-6
CDR3nt: TGTGCCACCAGCAGGGACAGGGGTACTGGGGCCAACGTCCTGACTTTC
CDR3aa: CATSRDRGTGANVLTF

abundance: NA
v_gene: TRBV5-6
d_gene: TRBD1
j_gene: TRBJ1-2
CDR3nt: TGTGCCAGCAGTCAGGGGGACTATGGCTACACCTTC
CDR3aa: CASSQGDYGYTF

abundance: NA
v_gene: TRBV6-4
d_gene: NA
j_gene: TRBJ1-5
CDR3nt: TGTGCCAGCAGTGACTCAAAAAATTATAGCAATCAGCCCCAGCATTTT
CDR3aa: CASSDSKNYSNQPQHF

abundance: NA
v_gene: TRBV28
d_gene: NA
j_gene: TRBJ1-5
CDR3nt: TGTGCCAGCGCCCAGGATAGCAATCAGCCCCAGCATTTT
CDR3aa: CASAQDSNQPQHF

abundance: NA
v_gene: TRBV6-6
d_gene: TRBD2
j_gene: TRBJ2-1
CDR3nt: TGTGCCAGCAGTTCGACTAGCGGGGGGACATACAATGAGCAGTTCTTC
CDR3aa: CASSSTSGGTYNEQFF

abundance: NA
v_gene: TRBV19
d_gene: NA
j_gene: TRBJ1-1
CDR3nt: TGTGCCAGTGCTTTAGGGGGCACTGAAGCTTTCTTT
CDR3aa: CASALGGTEAFF

abundance: NA
v_gene: TRBV18
d_gene: NA
j_gene: TRBJ2-3
CDR3nt: TGTGCCAGCTCACGGGGATCTACCACAGATACGCAGTATTTT
CDR3aa: CASSRGSTTDTQYF

abundance: few
v_gene: TRBV27
d_gene: TRBD2
j_gene: TRBJ2-3
CDR3nt: TGTGCCAGCAGTCCCGGGGGGGTGGCGGATACGCAGTATTTT
CDR3aa: CASSPGGVADTQYF

abundance: NA
v_gene: TRBV5-1
d_gene: NA
j_gene: TRBJ2-2
CDR3nt: TGCGCCAGCAGCCCGTCGCTTCAGATAGGTACCGGGGAGCTGTTTTTT
CDR3aa: CASSPSLQIGTGELFF

abundance: NA
v_gene: TRBV7-3
d_gene: NA
j_gene: TRBJ2-5
CDR3nt: TGTGCCAGCAGCCCGACAGTCCCCGGGGCCCAGTACTTC
CDR3aa: CASSPTVPGAQYF

abundance: NA
v_gene: TRBV2
d_gene: NA
j_gene: TRBJ1-1
CDR3nt: TGTGCCAGCAGTGAGACAGCTTACCTGAACACTGAAGCTTTCTTT
CDR3aa: CASSETAYLNTEAFF

abundance: NA
v_gene: TRBV19
d_gene: TRBD1
j_gene: TRBJ1-2
CDR3nt: TGTGCCAGTAGTATAATAGGGACAGTTGATGGCTACACCTTC
CDR3aa: CASSIIGTVDGYTF

abundance: NA
v_gene: TRBV11-2
d_gene: NA
j_gene: TRBJ1-1
CDR3nt: TGTGCCAGCAGCCTCGACGGGAACACTGAAGCTTTCTTT
CDR3aa: CASSLDGNTEAFF

abundance: NA
v_gene: TRBV29-1
d_gene: NA
j_gene: TRBJ1-4
CDR3nt: TGCAGCGTTAATGCGGGGGAAAAACTGTTTTTT
CDR3aa: CSVNAGEKLFF

abundance: NA
v_gene: TRBV27
d_gene: TRBD1
j_gene: TRBJ2-7
CDR3nt: TGTGCCAGCAGTTCAGGGGGCCGGGGCTTGGGGCAGTACTTC
CDR3aa: CASSSGGRGLGQYF

abundance: once
v_gene: TRBV29-1
d_gene: TRBD1
j_gene: TRBJ2-5
CDR3nt: TGCAGCGTTGAACCGGGACAGGGGCTCCAAGAGACCCAGTACTTC
CDR3aa: CSVEPGQGLQETQYF

abundance: once
v_gene: TRBV7-9
d_gene: NA
j_gene: TRBJ2-1
CDR3nt: TGTGCCAGCAGCTTGGCTAGCAGATACAATGAGCAGTTCTTC
CDR3aa: CASSLASRYNEQFF

abundance: NA
v_gene: TRBV4-2
d_gene: NA
j_gene: TRBJ1-1
CDR3nt: TGTGCCACCAGGGGCCTAAACACTGAAGCTTTCTTT
CDR3aa: CATRGLNTEAFF

abundance: few
v_gene: TRBV2
d_gene: NA
j_gene: TRBJ2-7
CDR3nt: TGTGCCAGCAGTTATAGCTCCTACGAGCAGTACTTC
CDR3aa: CASSYSSYEQYF

abundance: few
v_gene: TRBV10-2
d_gene: NA
j_gene: TRBJ2-7
CDR3nt: TGCGCCAGCATAGGGAGGAAGGACGAGCAGTACTTC
CDR3aa: CASIGRKDEQYF

abundance: NA
v_gene: TRBV6-6
d_gene: NA
j_gene: TRBJ2-2
CDR3nt: TGTGCCAGCAGTTATAATCCAGCTGCGAACACCGGGGAGCTGTTTTTT
CDR3aa: CASSYNPAANTGELFF

abundance: NA
v_gene: TRBV19
d_gene: TRBD2
j_gene: TRBJ2-7
CDR3nt: TGTGCCAGTAGTCCCATCGGGGGGGGCACCTACGAGCAGTACTTC
CDR3aa: CASSPIGGGTYEQYF

abundance: few
v_gene: TRBV7-6
d_gene: NA
j_gene: TRBJ1-6
CDR3nt: TGTGCCAGCAGTCACCCGGGGCAGGGTCTCACCCTCCACTTT
CDR3aa: CASSHPGQGLTLHF